The sequence of this T cell receptor (beta chain) was determined in a study of CD8+ T cells in alopecia areata (dated by TCRdb to 2017 to 2018). Background for the entire study: The study used high-throughput TCRbeta sequencing to examine T cell clonal expansion in alopecia areata, in both the C3H/HeJ mouse model and human patients. RNA was obtained with the PAXgene miRNA kit for fixed scalp, the miRNeasy kit for PBMCs, and the RNeasy kit for mouse skin. TCRbeta CDR3 regions were amplified by immunoSEQ multiplex PCR with 35 Vbeta forward and 13 Jbeta reverse primers. Clonality in the scalp was compared among normal scalp (n=4), patchy alopecia areata scalp (n=8), and alopecia totalis/universalis scalp (n=8). Human TCRbeta sequencing covered scalp tissue and sorted CD4+ and CD8+ peripheral blood T cells from patchy and totalis/universalis alopecia areata patients and healthy controls. The investigation overall reported the following: Unlike mouse skin, which is dominated by gammadelta T cells, normal human skin has resident alphabeta T cells that are also sequenced, and this complicates analysis of the scalp TCR repertoire. Compared with normal scalp, lesional scalp, particularly in alopecia totalis/universalis, had higher clonality and more expanded CD8+ clones, which suggests antigenic drive. Shared TCR sequences between patients were less evident than in mice, which may be partly attributable to HLA diversity in the patient population.

Relative to germline, V is 3 bases shorter and J is 0 bases shorter, with 12 bases between their ends. The CDR3 goes from the cysteine to the phenylalanine over 16 residues. Here the CDR3 DNA is all that survives: 48 bases in frame from base 1. Sequences SGHAT (CDR1) and FQNNGV (CDR2) are obtained from the germline V gene. PBMCs were isolated by density centrifugation and stained for CD3, CD4 and CD8, and CD4+ and CD8+ T cells were sorted on a FACSAria. Scalp biopsies and blood samples were obtained from unaffected controls. On this clone itself: This receptor's antigen is unknown. Base qualities are missing; no much larger clone stands one base away.

The protocol used for the library was the immunoSEQ multiplex PCR assay. RNA was extracted from all samples and reverse transcribed into cDNA, which served as template for TCR sequencing. SuperScript III was used for first-strand cDNA synthesis, primed with a 2:1 mix of oligo-dT and random hexamers. A synthetic immune receptor repertoire was used to measure amplification bias, and any remaining bias was corrected computationally. On the authors' methods: Raw reads were preprocessed for error removal, and CDR3 was defined according to IMGT conventions as running from the conserved cysteine to phenylalanine. Clonality was computed as 1 minus the Shannon entropy, with the entropy normalized by log2 of the number of productive unique TCRs. CD4 or CD8 identity of scalp clones was inferred by cross-referencing scalp TCRbeta sequences with sorted blood CD4 and CD8 repertoires. This immuneACCESS table, as held by TCRdb, lists in-frame sequences with V and J called but not all clones. Of the missing ones, under half trace to an unresolved V gene in checked studies; the others have no known cause. V and J calls and clone size are given by that table; D and trimming were obtained from the DNA. Here the sample has about 120,000 clones; roughly 66% occur a single time. The ten largest clones take up 2.8% of the sample.

The sample consisted of CD4+ T cells sorted from blood. The chain is made from TRBV11-2 and TRBJ2-1, with no confidently assigned D gene. The clonotype was recovered from a human donor in good health. Read as DNA, the sequence is TGTGCCAGCAGCTTTCGAAGGGCTAACTCCTACAATGAGCAGTTCTTC. Its translation reads: CASSFRRANSYNEQFF.